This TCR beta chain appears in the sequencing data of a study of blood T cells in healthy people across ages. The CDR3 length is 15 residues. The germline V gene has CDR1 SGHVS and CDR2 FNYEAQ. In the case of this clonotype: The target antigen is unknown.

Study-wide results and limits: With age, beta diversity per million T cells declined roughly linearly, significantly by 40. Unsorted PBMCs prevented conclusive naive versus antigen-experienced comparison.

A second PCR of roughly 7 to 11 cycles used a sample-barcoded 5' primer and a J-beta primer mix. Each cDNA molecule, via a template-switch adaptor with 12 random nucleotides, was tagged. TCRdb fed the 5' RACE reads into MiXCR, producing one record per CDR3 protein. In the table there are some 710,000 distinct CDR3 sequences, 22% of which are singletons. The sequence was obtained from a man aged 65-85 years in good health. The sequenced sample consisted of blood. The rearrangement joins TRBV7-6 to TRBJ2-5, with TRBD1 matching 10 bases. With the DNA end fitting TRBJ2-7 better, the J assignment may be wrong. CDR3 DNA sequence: TGTGCCAGCAGCCTGAACCCGGGACAGGGGAACGAGCAGTACTTC. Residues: CASSLNPGQGNEQYF.